These T cell receptor beta chains were read from a single sample in a study of a mutant IDH1 vaccine in newly diagnosed glioma. Antigens for these TCRs are unknown. Profiled with immunoSEQ multiplex PCR; TCRdb holds only in-frame clones, not every one. Of tens of thousands of clones detected, roughly 80% appear once; the ten largest clones hold around 20%. Sequencing used PBMCs, obtained from a glioma patient whose treatment included an IDH1 peptide vaccine. The origin of the receptors is a man aged 18 to 30 with glioma. Some clones in this sample may be carry-over from other donors' samples. Both conserved end residues are part of each CDR3. D genes are given only for firm matches. A row's size may be missing; if present it is once, few, many or a size class.

d_call: -
clone_size: -
j_call: TRBJ2-5
v_call: TRBV6-5
cdr3_nt: TGTGCCAGCAGTTCAGGGGTTCTAAGGACCCAGTACTTC
cdr3_aa: CASSSGVLRTQYF

d_call: -
clone_size: -
j_call: TRBJ1-1
v_call: TRBV7-6
cdr3_nt: TGTGCCAGCAGCTTAAGCGGGTACACTGAAGCTTTCTTT
cdr3_aa: CASSLSGYTEAFF

d_call: -
clone_size: -
j_call: TRBJ1-2
v_call: TRBV5-1
cdr3_nt: TGCGCCAGCAGCTTCGACCGAGACAGAACTTTTTATGGCTACACCTTC
cdr3_aa: CASSFDRDRTFYGYTF

d_call: TRBD2
clone_size: -
j_call: TRBJ2-7
v_call: TRBV4-2
cdr3_nt: TGTGCCAGCAGCCAAGAGGGACTAGGAGCCTACGAGCAGTACTTC
cdr3_aa: CASSQEGLGAYEQYF

d_call: TRBD1
clone_size: -
j_call: TRBJ1-2
v_call: TRBV5-1
cdr3_nt: TGCGCCAGCAGCTGGGACAGGGAGGACAAGACTAACTATGGCTACACCTTC
cdr3_aa: CASSWDREDKTNYGYTF

d_call: TRBD1
clone_size: -
j_call: TRBJ2-1
v_call: TRBV25-1
cdr3_nt: TGTGCCAGCCGAGGACAGGGGGACTCCTACAATGAGCAGTTCTTC
cdr3_aa: CASRGQGDSYNEQFF

d_call: TRBD2
clone_size: -
j_call: TRBJ2-3
v_call: TRBV5-5
cdr3_nt: TGTGCCAGCAGCTTACCCGGGACTAGCGGATCCACAGATACGCAGTATTTT
cdr3_aa: CASSLPGTSGSTDTQYF

d_call: TRBD1
clone_size: -
j_call: TRBJ2-2
v_call: TRBV9
cdr3_nt: TGTGCCAGCAGCTCCGGGACAGCAACCGGGGAGCTGTTTTTT
cdr3_aa: CASSSGTATGELFF

d_call: -
clone_size: -
j_call: TRBJ1-2
v_call: TRBV25-1
cdr3_nt: TGTGCCAGCAGTGAATCCCCCTATGGCTACACCTTC
cdr3_aa: CASSESPYGYTF

d_call: -
clone_size: -
j_call: TRBJ2-1
v_call: TRBV6-1
cdr3_nt: TGTGCCAGCAGTGAAGGGGTGGGCTCCTACAATGAGCAGTTCTTC
cdr3_aa: CASSEGVGSYNEQFF

d_call: -
clone_size: -
j_call: TRBJ1-6
v_call: TRBV4-3
cdr3_nt: TGCGCCAGCAGCCAAGATCAAACGGGGCTTTATCTCCACTTT
cdr3_aa: CASSQDQTGLYLHF

d_call: -
clone_size: -
j_call: TRBJ1-4
v_call: TRBV4-3
cdr3_nt: TGCGCCAGCAGCCAAGATGGGGGGAATTATGAAAAACTGTTTTTT
cdr3_aa: CASSQDGGNYEKLFF

d_call: -
clone_size: once
j_call: TRBJ1-2
v_call: TRBV5-6
cdr3_nt: TGTGCCAGCAGCTTGGGGTTTGGCTACACCTTC
cdr3_aa: CASSLGFGYTF

d_call: -
clone_size: -
j_call: TRBJ1-1
v_call: TRBV6-1
cdr3_nt: TGTGCCAGCAGTGACTGGGCGATGAACACTGAAGCTTTCTTT
cdr3_aa: CASSDWAMNTEAFF

d_call: TRBD1
clone_size: -
j_call: TRBJ2-4
v_call: TRBV6-5
cdr3_nt: TGTGCCAGCAGTCAAAACAGGGGGCTAAAAAACATTCAGTACTTC
cdr3_aa: CASSQNRGLKNIQYF

d_call: TRBD2
clone_size: -
j_call: TRBJ2-7
v_call: TRBV19
cdr3_nt: TGTGCCAGTAGTAGTTGGACTAGCAGCTCCGAGCAGTACTTC
cdr3_aa: CASSSWTSSSEQYF